This TCR beta chain originates from a study of T-cell memory formation after mild COVID-19. Study-wide findings and caveats: Day 15 to 85 contractors were CD4/CD8 balanced; later expanders leaned CD4+. The CD4+ clones that contracted clustered mainly within CM and EM, and the CD8+ clones concentrated in EMRA.

J was trimmed by 4 bases and V by 7 bases; bases with no gene match: 5. This CDR3 spans 16 amino acids. CDR1 LGHNA and CDR2 YNFKEQ come from the germline V gene. In the case of this clonotype: Its cognate antigen is unknown.

Using its own MiXCR run on the 5' RACE reads, TCRdb lists one record per CDR3 protein. Here the sample spans 300,000 to 350,000 distinct CDR3 sequences, roughly an eighth being singletons. This rearrangement joins TRBV4-2 to TRBJ2-2, with 14 bases fitting TRBD2. Sequencing was done on a sample of PBMCs or a T cell subset sorted from them (not recorded which). The source of this sequence is a man between 18 and 35 years old who had mild COVID-19 (a few samples of this study predate the infection). Cell type and time point are not known. CDR3 amino acids: CASKGLAGAGTGELFF. CDR3 DNA: TGTGCCAGCAAGGGACTAGCGGGGGCGGGCACCGGGGAGCTGTTTTTT.